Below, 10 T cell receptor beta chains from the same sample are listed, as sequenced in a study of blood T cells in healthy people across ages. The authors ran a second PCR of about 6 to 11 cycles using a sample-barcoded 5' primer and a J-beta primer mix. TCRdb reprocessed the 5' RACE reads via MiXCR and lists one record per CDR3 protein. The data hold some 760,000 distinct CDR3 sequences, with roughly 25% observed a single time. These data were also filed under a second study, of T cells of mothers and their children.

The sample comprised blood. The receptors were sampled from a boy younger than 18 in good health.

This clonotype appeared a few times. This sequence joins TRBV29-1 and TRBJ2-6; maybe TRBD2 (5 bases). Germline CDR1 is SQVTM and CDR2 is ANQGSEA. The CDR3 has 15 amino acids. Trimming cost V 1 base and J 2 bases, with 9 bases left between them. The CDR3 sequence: CSVEVRGPGANVLTF. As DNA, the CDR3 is TGCAGCGTTGAAGTTCGCGGGCCTGGGGCCAACGTCCTGACTTTC. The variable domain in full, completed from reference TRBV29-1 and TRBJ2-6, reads SAVISQKPSRDICQRGTSLTIQCQVDSQVTMMFWYRQQPGQSLTLIATANQGSEATYESGFVIDKFPISRPNLTFSTLTVSNMSPEDSSIYLCSVEVRGPGANVLTFGAGSRLTVL.

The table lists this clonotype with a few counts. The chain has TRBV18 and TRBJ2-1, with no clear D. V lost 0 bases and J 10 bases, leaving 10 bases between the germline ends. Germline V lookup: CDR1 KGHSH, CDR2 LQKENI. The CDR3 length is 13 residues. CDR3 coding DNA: TGTGCCAGCTCACCACCGTCCCCGGACGAGCAGTTCTTC. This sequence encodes CASSPPSPDEQFF. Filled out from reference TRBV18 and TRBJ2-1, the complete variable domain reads NAGVMQNPRHLVRRRGQEARLRCSPMKGHSHVYWYRQLPEEGLKFMVYLQKENIIDESGMPKERFSAEFPKEGPSILRIQQVVRGDSAAYFCASSPPSPDEQFFGPGTRLTVL.

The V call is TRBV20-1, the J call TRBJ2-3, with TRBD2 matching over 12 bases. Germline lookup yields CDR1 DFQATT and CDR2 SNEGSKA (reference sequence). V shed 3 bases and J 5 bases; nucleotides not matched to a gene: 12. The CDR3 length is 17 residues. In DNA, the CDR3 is TGCAGTGCTAGGCTGGCGCTCCCGGGACTAGCGGGAGATACGCAGTATTTT. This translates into CSARLALPGLAGDTQYF.

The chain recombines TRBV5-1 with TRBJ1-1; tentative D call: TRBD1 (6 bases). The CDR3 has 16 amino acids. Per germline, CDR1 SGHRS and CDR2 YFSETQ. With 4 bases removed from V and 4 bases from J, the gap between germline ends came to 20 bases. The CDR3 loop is CASSPRGGAGSTEAFF. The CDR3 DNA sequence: TGCGCCAGCAGCCCCCGGGGGGGGGCGGGGAGCACTGAAGCTTTCTTT.

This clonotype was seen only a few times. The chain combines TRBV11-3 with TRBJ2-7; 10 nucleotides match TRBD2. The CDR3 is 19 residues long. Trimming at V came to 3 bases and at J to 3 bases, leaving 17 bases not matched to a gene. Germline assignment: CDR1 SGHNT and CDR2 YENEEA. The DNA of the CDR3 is TGTGCCAGCAGCTTCACGAGAGCGGGAGGGCCCCAGAGAGGCTACGAGCAGTACTTC. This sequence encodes CASSFTRAGGPQRGYEQYF.

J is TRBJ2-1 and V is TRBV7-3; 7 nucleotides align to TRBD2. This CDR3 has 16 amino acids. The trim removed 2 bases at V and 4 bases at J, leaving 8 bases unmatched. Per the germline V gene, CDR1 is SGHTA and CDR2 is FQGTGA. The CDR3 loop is CASSLVGGDRYNEQFF. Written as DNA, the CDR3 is TGTGCCAGCAGCTTAGTGGGGGGGGATCGGTACAATGAGCAGTTCTTC.

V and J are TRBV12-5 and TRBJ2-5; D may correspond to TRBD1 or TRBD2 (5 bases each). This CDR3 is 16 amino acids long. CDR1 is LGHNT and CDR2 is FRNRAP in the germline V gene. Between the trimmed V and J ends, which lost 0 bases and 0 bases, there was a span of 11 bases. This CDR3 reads CASGLVGTSYQETQYF. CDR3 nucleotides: TGTGCTAGTGGTTTGGTAGGGACCAGCTACCAAGAGACCCAGTACTTC.

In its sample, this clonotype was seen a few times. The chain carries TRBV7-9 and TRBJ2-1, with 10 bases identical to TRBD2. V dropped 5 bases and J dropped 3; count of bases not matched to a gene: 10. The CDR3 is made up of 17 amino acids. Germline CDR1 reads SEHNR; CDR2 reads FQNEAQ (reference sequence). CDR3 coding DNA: TGTGCCAGCAGCGAATCTAGCGGGAGCACCTTCTACAATGAGCAGTTCTTC. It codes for CASSESSGSTFYNEQFF.

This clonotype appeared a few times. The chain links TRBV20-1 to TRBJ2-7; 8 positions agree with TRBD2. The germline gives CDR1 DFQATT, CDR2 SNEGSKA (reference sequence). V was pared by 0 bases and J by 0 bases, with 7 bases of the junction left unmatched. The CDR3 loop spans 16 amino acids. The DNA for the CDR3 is TGCAGTGCTAGAGATCTACTAGCGGCGTACTCCTACGAGCAGTACTTC. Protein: CSARDLLAAYSYEQYF.

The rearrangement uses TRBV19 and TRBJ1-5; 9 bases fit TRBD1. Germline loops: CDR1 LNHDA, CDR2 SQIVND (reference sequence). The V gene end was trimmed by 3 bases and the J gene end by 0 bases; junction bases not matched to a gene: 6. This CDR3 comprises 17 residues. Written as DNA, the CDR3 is TGTGCCAGTAGTATTTATGGGACAGGGAGTAGCAATCAGCCCCAGCATTTT. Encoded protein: CASSIYGTGSSNQPQHF.